The sequence of this T cell receptor (beta chain) was determined in a study of blood T cell repertoires in COVID-19. Produced via immunoSEQ multiplex PCR; TCRdb's table is partial and in-frame only. Of 85,000 to 120,000 clones listed, around nine tenths are singletons. V lost 2 bases to trimming and J lost 3 bases, with 9 bases between them. CDR1 is SGHRS, CDR2 YFSETQ, per germline. CDR3 length: 15 amino acids. The receptor's source is a woman in her forties or fifties with COVID-19, enrolled during active disease. The specimen sequenced was peripheral blood. The V and J genes are TRBV5-1 and TRBJ1-6; D might be TRBD1 (5 bases). CDR3 nucleotides: TGCGCCAGCAGCTTTGGGGCCGACTATAATTCACCCCTCCACTTT. Encoded protein: CASSFGADYNSPLHF.